The clone carrying this T cell receptor (beta chain) was observed a few times. J was trimmed by 5 bases and V by 5 bases; bases with no gene match: 10. The CDR3 loop spans 15 amino acids. CDR1 and CDR2 (germline): GTSNPN, SVGIG (reference sequence). TCR beta CDR3 regions were amplified from RNA. Carried out on the TCR CDR3, a first-round RT-PCR used the HTBI primer set. TCRdb ran MiXCR on the multiplex PCR reads and lists one entry per CDR3 protein. Here the sample spans around 520,000 distinct CDR3 sequences, approximately 15% being singletons. This record comes from a study of T cells in Graves' hyperthyroidism and ophthalmopathy.

The sequenced sample was blood. The rearrangement links TRBV30 to TRBJ2-1, with TRBD2 matching over 9 bases. The sequence derives from a woman under 30 with Graves' hyperthyroidism. CDR3 loop: CAWDPLASGNNEQFF. In DNA form, the CDR3 reads TGTGCCTGGGACCCTCTGGCTAGCGGGAACAATGAGCAGTTCTTC.